Shown below are 26 T cell receptor beta chains from a single sample sequenced in a study of Graves' ophthalmopathy and Graves' hyperthyroidism (dated by TCRdb to between 2017 and 2018). Sequenced using an Illumina HiSeq 2000. For repertoire sequencing, TCR beta CDR3 regions were amplified from RNA transcripts. The first round of RT-PCR was done with HTBI primers and the Qiagen OneStep RT-PCR kit, and was followed by a second round of multiplex PCR, then size selection and purification. TCRdb reworked the public reads: Q25 trimming with fastp, MiXCR clone assembly, productive beta chains retained. Here each entry gathers all rows of one CDR3 protein and keeps the most common genes and DNA. Recorded for this sample are about 640,000 distinct CDR3 sequences; roughly 39% of them occurred a single time. Of the sample, 3% to 4% is held by the ten largest clones. Source material: peripheral blood. The origin of the receptors is an adult man with Graves' ophthalmopathy.

The CDR3 sequence is CASIETGANVLTF. In nucleotides, the CDR3 is TGTGCCAGCATCGAGACAGGGGCCAACGTCCTGACTTTC. The chain joins TRBV25-1 to TRBJ2-6; no clear D. Looked up from germline, CDR1 is MGHDK and CDR2 is SYGVNS. The CDR3 contains 13 residues. The V end was cut by 7 bases, the J end by 4 bases, with 8 bases between.

This clonotype was seen many times. The chain links TRBV19 to TRBJ2-5, with D perhaps matching TRBD1 (6 bases). This CDR3 contains 13 residues. Germline CDR1 and CDR2: LNHDA and SQIVND (reference sequence). With 2 bases removed from V and 4 bases from J, the gap between germline ends came to 8 bases. CDR3 nucleotide sequence: TGTGCCAGTAGTATAAACAGGGCAGAGACCCAGTACTTC. Translating it yields CASSINRAETQYF.

Ten or more counts support this clonotype. V gene TRBV7-9 combines with J gene TRBJ2-2; TRBD2 is a possible D gene (5 bases). Germline V gene data show CDR1 as SEHNR and CDR2 as FQNEAQ (reference sequence). The V gene lost 6 bases and the J gene lost 6 bases, with 14 bases spanning the gap. The CDR3 has 14 residues. CDR3 coding DNA: TGTGCCAGCAGTTCAGGACTCTTGCCCGGGGAGCTGTTTTTT. It specifies CASSSGLLPGELFF.

This clonotype showed up many times. V is TRBV7-6 and J is TRBJ1-3; a possible D gene is TRBD1 (5 bases). Germline V gene data show CDR1 as SGHVS and CDR2 as FNYEAQ. The germline V and J ends were trimmed by 6 bases and 9 bases, with 15 bases remaining between them. The length of the CDR3 is 13 residues. The CDR3 region has the DNA TGTGCCAGCAGTCAGGGCCGAGAGCTCACCATATATTTT. It codes for CASSQGRELTIYF. The whole variable domain, filled in from reference TRBV7-6 and TRBJ1-3, reads GAGVSQSPRYKVTKRGQDVALRCDPISGHVSLYWYRQALGQGPEFLTYFNYEAQQDKSGLPNDRFSAERPEGSISTLTIQRTEQRDSAMYRCASSQGRELTIYFGEGSWLTVV.

This clonotype was counted once. The junction differs from germline at one of its ends, possibly a read error. This CDR3 reads CASSLAQGNVLTF. CDR3 DNA sequence: TGCGCCAGCAGCTTGGCCCAGGGCAACGTCCTGACTTTC. The chain links TRBV5-4 to TRBJ2-6; perhaps TRBD1 as D (5 bases). The CDR3 has 13 amino acids. Per the germline V gene, CDR1 is SGHNT and CDR2 is YYREEE (reference sequence).

This clonotype was seen only once. The chain uses TRBV2 and TRBJ1-5; D remains ambiguous. The CDR3 runs to 11 residues. The V end lost 6 bases, the J end lost 14 bases, and 14 bases lay between the germline ends. The germline CDR1 and CDR2 sequences are SNHLY and FYNNEI. The CDR3 sequence: CASRKEGAEHF. The CDR3 DNA follows: TGTGCCAGCAGGAAGGAGGGTGCCGAGCATTTT.

In the case of this clonotype: A much bigger clone sits one base away, suggesting this may be a read error. The DNA for the CDR3 is TGTGCCAGCGGACCGGACAGGGTCAAGGGTAACTATGGCTACACCTTC. This encodes CASGPDRVKGNYGYTF. The chain employs TRBV12-3 or TRBV12-4 and TRBJ1-2; the match to TRBD1 covers 8 bases. The ends lost 8 bases at V and 1 base at J; junction bases unmatched: 12. The CDR3 sequence is 16 residues long.

The V gene is TRBV10-3, the J gene TRBJ2-5; 10 positions match TRBD1. The CDR3 loop spans 16 amino acids. CDR1 and CDR2 from the germline V gene are ENHRY and SYGVKD. Losses at the gene ends were 5 bases for V and 5 bases for J; bases not matched to a gene: 11. The CDR3 DNA follows: TGTGCCATCAGTAGGTCCCCGACAGGGGGCATGGAGACCCAGTACTTC. This codes for CAISRSPTGGMETQYF.

The rearrangement joins TRBV2 to TRBJ2-7; the D is unclear. The CDR3 extends over 15 amino acids. The germline V gene has CDR1 SNHLY and CDR2 FYNNEI. V was shortened by 8 bases and J by 2 bases, with 19 bases between the two germline ends. The CDR3 DNA sequence: TGTGCCAGCGTTAGGTCCTACGACCTTACCTACGAGCAGTACTTC. The encoded protein is CASVRSYDLTYEQYF.

This chain uses TRBV9 with TRBJ2-2; 7 bases are shared with TRBD2. Germline values: CDR1 SGDLS, CDR2 YYNGEE. The CDR3 spans 17 residues. J lost 1 base, V lost 1 base, and 7 bases had no gene match. Here the CDR3 DNA reads TGTGCCAGCAGCGTAAATCCGGGACTACAGAACACCGGGGAGCTGTTTTTT. It translates to CASSVNPGLQNTGELFF.

A few counts support this clonotype. The junction differs from germline at one of its ends, possibly a read error. The chain carries TRBV10-3 and TRBJ1-1; 7 bases fit TRBD1. The CDR3 extends over 16 amino acids. Germline-derived CDR1 and CDR2 are ENHRY and SYGVKD. The CDR3 here is CASSYAVDREHTEAFF. CDR3 DNA: TGTGCCAGCAGTTACGCTGTCGACAGGGAACACACTGAAGCTTTCTTT.

V gene TRBV29-1 combines with J gene TRBJ2-7, with TRBD1 matching over 8 bases. Germline V gives CDR1 SQVTM, CDR2 ANQGSEA. V dropped 5 bases and J dropped 5; count of bases not matched to a gene: 5. The CDR3 has 12 amino acids. The CDR3 region is CSVNDRGNEQYF. The CDR3 nucleotides read TGCAGCGTTAACGACAGGGGCAACGAGCAGTACTTC.

This clonotype was seen ten or more times. V usage is TRBV5-1 and J usage is TRBJ1-1; D not certain. The V gene's germline CDR1 is SGHRS and CDR2 YFSETQ. V was trimmed by 4 bases and J by 0 bases, leaving 10 bases between them. This CDR3 has 14 residues. The CDR3 DNA reads as TGCGCCAGCAGCCCACCTGGGGTGAACACTGAAGCTTTCTTT. This encodes CASSPPGVNTEAFF.

A remark on this clonotype: This may be a read error: a much more frequent sequence differs by one nucleotide. The chain employs TRBV10-3 and TRBJ1-5; tentative D call: TRBD1 (6 bases). V was cut by 6 bases and J by 3 bases, with 12 bases left in between. CDR3 length: 14 amino acids. Looked up from germline, CDR1 is ENHRY and CDR2 is SYGVKD. Written as DNA, the CDR3 is TGTGCCATCAGCACTACAGGGCTCAATCAGCCCCAGCATTTT. Protein product: CAISTTGLNQPQHF.

The CDR3 nucleotides are TGTGCCAGCAGCACAAGTCAGGGGACGGTTCAGCCCCAGCATTTT. Translation gives CASSTSQGTVQPQHF. V is TRBV7-2 and J is TRBJ1-5; TRBD1 might be the D (6 bases). Trimming pared 5 bases from V and 6 bases from J, leaving 17 bases between. Germline loops: CDR1 SGHTA, CDR2 FQGNSA. This CDR3 is built from 15 residues.

For the CDR3, the DNA is TGTGCCAGCAGCTTAGACACAGGGGCGAGTGGCTACACCTTC. Residues: CASSLDTGASGYTF. The chain uses TRBV7-8 and TRBJ1-2, with 7 bases aligning to TRBD1. Germline-derived CDR1 and CDR2 are SGHVS and FQNEAQ. There are 14 residues in the CDR3. V gave up 1 base and J gave up 7 bases; unmatched junction bases: 6.

This clonotype appeared a single time. The chain combines TRBV29-1 with TRBJ2-7; D not certain. Germline V gene data show CDR1 as SQVTM and CDR2 as ANQGSEA. This CDR3 has 11 residues. V lost 5 bases and J lost 7, with 12 bases in between. The CDR3 DNA sequence: TGCAGCGTTCCCAGAGTCCATGAGCAGTACTTC. Protein product: CSVPRVHEQYF.

The chain carries TRBV7-2 and TRBJ2-7; TRBD2 might be the D (5 bases). The V gene's germline CDR1 is SGHTA and CDR2 FQGNSA. Deletions cut 0 bases from V and 3 bases from J, with 9 bases between. The CDR3 has 14 amino acids. CDR3 residues: CASSLAGAIYEQYF. Here the CDR3 DNA reads TGTGCCAGCAGCTTAGCGGGAGCTATCTACGAGCAGTACTTC. The complete variable domain, with remaining parts taken from reference TRBV7-2 and TRBJ2-7, reads GAGVSQSPSNKVTEKGKDVELRCDPISGHTALYWYRQSLGQGLEFLIYFQGNSAPDKSGLPSDRFSAERTGGSVSTLTIQRTQQEDSAVYLCASSLAGAIYEQYFGPGTRLTVT.

In this sample, this clonotype turned up many times. The chain uses TRBV29-1 and TRBJ1-1; D gene ambiguous. The V end lost 3 bases, the J end lost 7 bases, and 9 bases lay between the germline ends. Per germline, CDR1 SQVTM and CDR2 ANQGSEA. CDR3 length equals 11 residues. The CDR3 loop reads CSVDPSVEAFF. The CDR3 DNA follows: TGCAGCGTTGACCCATCTGTTGAAGCTTTCTTT.

The rearrangement joins TRBV29-1 to TRBJ2-7; tentatively, D is TRBD1 or TRBD2 (5 bases each). The CDR3 loop spans 13 amino acids. Germline-derived CDR1 and CDR2 are SQVTM and ANQGSEA. V shed 8 bases and J shed 0 bases, with 14 bases lying between them. CDR3 residues: CSSFGDHSYEQYF. The CDR3 coding sequence is TGCAGCAGTTTCGGGGACCACTCCTACGAGCAGTACTTC.

V gene TRBV5-1 combines with J gene TRBJ2-1; 8 positions agree with TRBD2. TRBJ2-7 explains the end of the DNA better; the J call may be wrong. The CDR3 is 14 amino acids. Per germline, CDR1 SGHRS and CDR2 YFSETQ. The CDR3 here is CASKSGGSYNEQYF. CDR3 bases: TGCGCCAGCAAAAGCGGGGGATCCTACAATGAGCAGTACTTC.

A remark on this clonotype: This may be a read error: a much more frequent sequence differs by one nucleotide. The CDR3 region is CASSQDPNKSVPQHF. In DNA form, the CDR3 reads TGCGCCAGCAGCCAAGATCCCAACAAGTCGGTGCCCCAGCATTTT. The rearrangement joins TRBV4-1 to TRBJ1-5; D is undetermined. V was clipped by 0 bases and J by 9 bases, with 15 bases between them. Germline-derived CDR1 and CDR2 are MGHRA and YSYEKL. The CDR3 loop spans 15 amino acids.

This clonotype was seen only a few times. The junction shows a germline mismatch at one end, possibly a read error. This chain links TRBV7-8 with TRBJ1-6, with 9 bases aligning to TRBD1. CDR1 and CDR2 from the germline V gene are SGHVS and FQNEAQ. This CDR3 has 16 residues. CDR3 amino acids: CASSQPGQGPSSPLHF. The CDR3 coding sequence is TGCGCCAGCAGCCAACCCGGACAGGGGCCGTCTTCACCCCTCCACTTT.

The V and J genes are TRBV10-3 and TRBJ2-7; possible D gene TRBD2, 7 bases. The V end lost 0 bases, the J end lost 0 bases, and 9 bases lay between the germline ends. The length of the CDR3 is 15 residues. Germline lookup yields CDR1 ENHRY and CDR2 SYGVKD. In DNA form, the CDR3 reads TGTGCCATCAGTGAGTCGAGGGGGGGCTCCTACGAGCAGTACTTC. This sequence encodes CAISESRGGSYEQYF.

This chain joins TRBV24-1 and TRBJ2-7; TRBD1 matches 10 bases. The DNA end is a closer match to TRBJ2-1, so the J assignment may be wrong. This CDR3 contains 14 residues. From germline, CDR1 is KGHDR and CDR2 SFDVKD. CDR3 in DNA: TGTGCCACCAGTATGGGACAGGGGTCTAATGAGCAGTTCTTC. It translates to CATSMGQGSNEQFF.

This clonotype was detected ten times or more. The V and J genes are TRBV20-1 and TRBJ1-2, with D hard to call. Per the germline V gene, CDR1 is DFQATT and CDR2 is SNEGSKA (reference sequence). Between the trimmed V and J ends, which lost 4 bases and 2 bases, there was a span of 8 bases. The CDR3 runs 12 residues. The CDR3 reads CSAKTINYGYTF. In nucleotides, the CDR3 is TGCAGTGCTAAAACAATAAACTATGGCTACACCTTC.